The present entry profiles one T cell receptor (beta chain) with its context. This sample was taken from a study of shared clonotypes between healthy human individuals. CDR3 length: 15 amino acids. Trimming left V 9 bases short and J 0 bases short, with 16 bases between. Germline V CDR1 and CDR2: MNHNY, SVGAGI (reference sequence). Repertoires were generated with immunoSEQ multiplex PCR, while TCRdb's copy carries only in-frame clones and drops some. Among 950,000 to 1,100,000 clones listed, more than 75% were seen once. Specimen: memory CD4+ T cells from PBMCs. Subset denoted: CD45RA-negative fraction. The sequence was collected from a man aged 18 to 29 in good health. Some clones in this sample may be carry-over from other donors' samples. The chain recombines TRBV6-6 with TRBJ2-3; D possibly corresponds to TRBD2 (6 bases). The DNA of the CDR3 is TGTGCCAGTCAACTCGGGGGACCGAGCACAGATACGCAGTATTTT. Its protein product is CASQLGGPSTDTQYF.